These 16 T cell receptor beta chains share one sample of origin, sequenced in a study of blood T cell repertoires in COVID-19. Method: immunoSEQ multiplex PCR; TCRdb's copy keeps in-frame clones and lacks some. The data hold 210,000 or so clones, with around four fifths observed a single time. Sequences were obtained from PBMCs or T cells enriched from blood (not recorded which). The receptors originated from a woman in her 50s who had been exposed to COVID-19.

The sample holds one count of this clone. The chain recombines TRBV5-1 with TRBJ2-7; TRBD1 is a possible D gene (6 bases). Trimming took 1 base from V and 1 from J, leaving 12 bases between them. CDR1 and CDR2 from the germline V gene are SGHRS and YFSETQ. The CDR3 loop spans 15 amino acids. The CDR3 is CASSLTIGQSYEQYF. DNA of the CDR3: TGCGCCAGCAGCTTGACTATCGGACAGTCCTACGAGCAGTACTTC.

This clone was picked up many times. The sample carries other DNA sequences with the same CDR3. The genes are TRBV11-3 and TRBJ1-3, with 8 bases lining up with TRBD1. With 5 bases clipped from V and 4 bases from J, the junction kept 7 bases outside the gene matches. The CDR3 is 15 residues long. CDR1 and CDR2 (germline): SGHNT, YENEEA. CDR3 amino acids: CASSPGQGPGNTIYF. In DNA, the CDR3 is TGTGCCAGCAGCCCTGGACAGGGCCCGGGAAACACCATATATTTT.

The chain links TRBV5-8 to TRBJ1-2, with 11 bases identical to TRBD1. With 0 bases clipped from V and 10 bases from J, the junction kept 8 bases outside the gene matches. Germline V lookup: CDR1 SGHTS, CDR2 YDEGEE. CDR3 length equals 15 residues. DNA for the CDR3: TGTGCCAGCAGCTTGGACACCGGGACAGGGGGTGTCTACACCTTC. This codes for CASSLDTGTGGVYTF.

The CDR3: CASSLLGGGGASGEQFF. In nucleotides, the CDR3 is TGTGCCAGCAGCCTCCTTGGCGGCGGGGGGGCCTCAGGTGAGCAGTTCTTC. The chain joins TRBV3-1 (or the pseudogene TRBV3-2) to TRBJ2-1, with 9 bases matching TRBD2. This CDR3 has 17 amino acids. Germline loops: CDR1 LGHDT, CDR2 YNNKEL (reference sequence). With 4 bases clipped from V and 9 bases from J, the junction kept 16 bases outside the gene matches.

This clone was detected many times. The chain employs TRBV5-1 and TRBJ2-1; the match to TRBD1 covers 8 bases. V shed 0 bases, J shed 7 bases, and the junction held 6 bases outside the gene matches. There are 15 residues in the CDR3. The germline V gene has CDR1 SGHRS and CDR2 YFSETQ. The CDR3 sequence is CASSLGQGARNEQFF. CDR3 DNA: TGCGCCAGCAGCTTGGGGCAGGGGGCGCGGAATGAGCAGTTCTTC. The complete variable domain, with remaining parts taken from reference TRBV5-1 and TRBJ2-1, reads KAGVTQTPRYLIKTRGQQVTLSCSPISGHRSVSWYQQTPGQGLQFLFEYFSETQRNKGNFPGRFSGRQFSNSRSEMNVSTLELGDSALYLCASSLGQGARNEQFFGPGTRLTVL.

The chain employs TRBV7-9 and TRBJ2-3; D unclear. Germline V gene sequence: CDR1 SEHNR, CDR2 FQNEAQ (reference sequence). V was clipped by 1 base and J by 5 bases, with 19 bases between them. The CDR3 consists of 17 residues. Written as DNA, the CDR3 is TGTGCCAGCAGCTTAGGTATGGGCTCCGCCGCAATAGATACGCAGTATTTT. It is translated as CASSLGMGSAAIDTQYF.

The chain is built from TRBV9 and TRBJ2-2; 8 positions agree with TRBD2. Germline V CDR1 and CDR2: SGDLS, YYNGEE. The CDR3 sequence is 16 residues long. V gave up 8 bases and J gave up 3 bases; unmatched junction bases: 12. CDR3 residues: CARRQAGALHTGELFF. The CDR3, as DNA: TGTGCCAGGAGACAAGCGGGGGCCCTTCACACCGGGGAGCTGTTTTTT. The variable domain in full, with the rest retrieved from reference TRBV9 and TRBJ2-2, is DSGVTQTPKHLITATGQRVTLRCSPRSGDLSVYWYQQSLDQGLQFLIQYYNGEERAKGNILERFSAQQFPDLHSELNLSSLELGDSALYFCARRQAGALHTGELFFGEGSRLTVL.

This clone has a handful of counts. The chain recombines TRBV7-8 with TRBJ1-5, with TRBD1 matching over 10 bases. The CDR3 totals 16 residues. From germline, CDR1 is SGHVS and CDR2 FQNEAQ. V lost 5 bases, J lost 2 bases, and 6 bases stayed unmatched. CDR3 sequence reads: CASSRAGTGGNQPQHF. CDR3 DNA: TGTGCCAGCAGCCGCGCCGGGACAGGGGGCAATCAGCCCCAGCATTTT.

V is TRBV7-3 and J is TRBJ2-2; perhaps TRBD2 as D (5 bases). This CDR3 is built from 16 residues. V was shortened by 8 bases and J by 4 bases, with 20 bases between the two germline ends. Germline V gene data show CDR1 as SGHTA and CDR2 as FQGTGA. In nucleotides, the CDR3 is TGTGCCAGCTCCCGGGGAGACTTCCGGGGCACCGGGGAGCTGTTTTTT. Translating gives CASSRGDFRGTGELFF.

The rearrangement joins TRBV7-9 to TRBJ1-4; D call uncertain. V was shortened by 4 bases and J by 7 bases, with 16 bases between the two germline ends. Germline V gene sequence: CDR1 SEHNR, CDR2 FQNEAQ (reference sequence). The CDR3 runs to 15 residues. The CDR3 reads CASSSRGSSSEKLFF. The DNA for the CDR3 is TGTGCCAGCAGCTCCCGGGGTTCTAGTAGTGAAAAACTGTTTTTT. Complete variable domain (other parts from reference TRBV7-9 and TRBJ1-4): DTGVSQNPRHKITKRGQNVTFRCDPISEHNRLYWYRQTLGQGPEFLTYFQNEAQLEKSRLLSDRFSAERPKGSFSTLEIQRTEQGDSAMYLCASSSRGSSSEKLFFGSGTQLSVL.

J is TRBJ1-3 and V is TRBV5-1; 7 bases fit TRBD1. Germline V gene lookup returns CDR1 SGHRS and CDR2 YFSETQ. The J segment lost 3 bases and the V segment lost 4 bases, leaving 13 bases of the junction unmatched. CDR3 length: 17 residues. Here the CDR3 reads CASSPYQGGVGGNTIYF. The CDR3 bases are TGCGCCAGCAGCCCCTATCAAGGGGGCGTAGGTGGAAACACCATATATTTT.

The genes are TRBV5-1 and TRBJ1-1; 11 positions agree with TRBD1. The V gene end was trimmed by 4 bases and the J gene end by 5 bases; junction bases not matched to a gene: 7. The CDR3 loop spans 15 amino acids. The germline gives CDR1 SGHRS, CDR2 YFSETQ. The CDR3 DNA sequence: TGCGCCAGCAGCCATCCCGGACAGGGGGCGACTGAAGCTTTCTTT. Translation: CASSHPGQGATEAFF.

This clone occurred a few times. The J gene is TRBJ1-2, the V gene TRBV7-2, with D possibly TRBD1 on 6 matching bases. The CDR3 totals 13 residues. Trimming pared 1 base from V and 5 bases from J, leaving 8 bases between. Germline lookup yields CDR1 SGHTA and CDR2 FQGNSA. CDR3 sequence reads: CASSLGGQYGYTF. CDR3 nucleotide sequence: TGTGCCAGCAGCTTAGGGGGACAATATGGCTACACCTTC.

This chain uses TRBV6-2 or TRBV6-3 with TRBJ2-5, with a possible D match to TRBD2 (5 bases). The CDR3 length is 15 residues. The germline V gene encodes CDR1 MNHEY and CDR2 SVGEGT. Trimming removed 2 bases from V and 5 bases from J, with 15 bases in between. This CDR3 reads CASSYLEDWAETQYF. The CDR3 coding sequence is TGTGCCAGCAGTTACCTTGAGGACTGGGCGGAGACCCAGTACTTC.

The genes are TRBV18 and TRBJ1-1; no clear D. CDR1 is KGHSH and CDR2 is LQKENI in the germline V gene. The CDR3 loop spans 14 amino acids. V lost 4 bases, J lost 3 bases, and 12 bases lay in between. CDR3 nucleotide sequence: TGTGCCAGCTCACTTGAATATAGTTACACTGAAGCTTTCTTT. Its protein is CASSLEYSYTEAFF.

The chain recombines TRBV9 with TRBJ1-2; tentatively, D is TRBD1 (5 bases). Germline CDR1 and CDR2: SGDLS and YYNGEE. This CDR3 is 14 amino acids long. V dropped 0 bases and J dropped 1 base, with 7 bases sitting between them. In DNA form, the CDR3 reads TGTGCCAGCAGCGTAGATGACAGTAACTATGGCTACACCTTC. It encodes CASSVDDSNYGYTF.